This section outlines one T cell receptor beta chain sequence together with its context. Its antigen remains unidentified. The CDR3 runs 16 residues. V lost 4 bases and J lost 2; bases outside the gene matches: 6. Germline lookup yields CDR1 LGHDT and CDR2 YNNKEL (reference sequence). The data derive from a study of T cells in Graves' hyperthyroidism and ophthalmopathy. Study results and caveats: In the analysis, a 13 V-J model separated ophthalmopathy from stable hyperthyroidism. Blood also contained most expanded thyroid clonotypes above 0.001.

Amplified TCR beta CDR3 regions came from RNA transcripts. Primed by the HTBI set, a first-round RT-PCR was run on the TCR CDR3. TCRdb independently ran MiXCR on the multiplex PCR reads; one entry per CDR3 protein. The sample gives fewer than 350,000 distinct CDR3 sequences, about 20% of which show up once; approximately 54% is in the top ten. Sequencing input: blood. The sequence was collected from a woman in her forties or fifties with Graves' hyperthyroidism. The V and J genes are TRBV3-1 and TRBJ2-1; 9 nucleotides align to TRBD2. This chain's CDR3 is CASSRSGGETYNEQFF. The CDR3 region has the DNA TGTGCCAGCAGCCGTAGCGGGGGCGAGACCTACAATGAGCAGTTCTTC.